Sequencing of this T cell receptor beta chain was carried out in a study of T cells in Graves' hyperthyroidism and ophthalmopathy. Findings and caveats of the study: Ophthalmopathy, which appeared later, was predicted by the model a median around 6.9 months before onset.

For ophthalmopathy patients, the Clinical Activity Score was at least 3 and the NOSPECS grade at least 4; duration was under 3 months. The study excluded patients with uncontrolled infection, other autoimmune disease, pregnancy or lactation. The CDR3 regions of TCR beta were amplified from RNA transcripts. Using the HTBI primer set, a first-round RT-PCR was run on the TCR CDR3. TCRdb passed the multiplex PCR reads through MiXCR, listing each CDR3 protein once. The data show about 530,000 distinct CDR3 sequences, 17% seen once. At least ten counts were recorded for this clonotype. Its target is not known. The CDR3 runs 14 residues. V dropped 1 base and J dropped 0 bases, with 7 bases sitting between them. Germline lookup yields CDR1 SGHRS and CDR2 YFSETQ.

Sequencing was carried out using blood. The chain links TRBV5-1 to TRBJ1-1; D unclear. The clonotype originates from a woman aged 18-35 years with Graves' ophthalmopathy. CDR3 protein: CASSLHHMNTEAFF. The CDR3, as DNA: TGCGCCAGCAGCTTGCACCATATGAACACTGAAGCTTTCTTT.